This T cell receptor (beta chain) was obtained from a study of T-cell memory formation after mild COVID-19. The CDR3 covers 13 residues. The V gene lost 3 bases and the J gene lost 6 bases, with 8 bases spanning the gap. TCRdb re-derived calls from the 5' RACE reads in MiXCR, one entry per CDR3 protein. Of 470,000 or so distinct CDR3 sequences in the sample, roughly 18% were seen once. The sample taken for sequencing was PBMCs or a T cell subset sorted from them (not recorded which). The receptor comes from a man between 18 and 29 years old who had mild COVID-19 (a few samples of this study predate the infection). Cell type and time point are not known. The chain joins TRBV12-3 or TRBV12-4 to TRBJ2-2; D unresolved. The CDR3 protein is CASSLGIAGELFF. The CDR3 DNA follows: TGTGCCAGCAGTTTGGGGATCGCCGGGGAGCTGTTTTTT.